This record concerns one T cell receptor (beta chain) sequence. The antigen is unknown. Then a second PCR, running roughly 7 to 11 cycles, was carried out with a sample-barcoded 5' primer and a J-beta primer mix. One entry per CDR3 protein, called by TCRdb with MiXCR from the 5' RACE reads. The sample yields roughly 930,000 distinct CDR3 sequences, 45% to 50% seen once. This sample is part of a study of blood T cells in healthy people across ages. Study-wide points: Using unsorted PBMCs precluded a conclusive naive versus antigen-experienced comparison. Among T cells, TCR beta diversity per million cells dropped roughly linearly as age rose. More naive CD4+ cells and higher diversity were found in long-lived than in aged donors.

CDR3 length equals 15 residues. The V and J ends lost 2 bases and 11 bases, in that order; junction bases with no gene match: 14. This clonotype was sampled from a young man in good health. This chain links TRBV12-3 or TRBV12-4 with TRBJ2-5, with 7 bases lining up with TRBD2. Sequencing was carried out using blood. The CDR3 DNA reads TGTGCCAGCAGTTTAAGCGGGGCAACATGGAATGAGCAGTACTTC. Amino acid sequence: CASSLSGATWNEQYF.